The present T cell receptor beta chain was sequenced within a study of beta chain features in type 1 diabetes. On this clone: The antigen is not known.

The V and J ends lost 3 bases and 1 base, in that order; junction bases with no gene match: 7. The CDR3 spans 16 residues. Germline CDR1 LNHNV, CDR2 YYDKDF (reference sequence). Study-wide results and caveats: Moderate yet significant TCRB CDR3 shortening was seen in Type 1 diabetes patients in all four CD4+ subsets.

Sequenced material consisted of expressed TCRB transcripts (all of the isolated RNA was reverse transcribed). Sequenced by immunoSEQ multiplex PCR; TCRdb stores in-frame clones only, minus some. The sample holds over 600,000 clones, around 11% seen once. The sequenced sample was naive CD4+ T cells from blood. This clonotype was obtained from a man aged 25 to 40 with type 1 diabetes. The chain couples TRBV15 to TRBJ2-3, with TRBD1 matching 7 bases. The CDR3 DNA reads as TGTGCCACCAGCAGCGGAAGGACAGGCCGCACAGATACGCAGTATTTT. Amino acids: CATSSGRTGRTDTQYF.